These T cell receptor beta chains were read from a single sample in a study of blood T cell repertoires in COVID-19. TCRdb's copy holds only in-frame clones and misses some; the assay was immunoSEQ multiplex PCR. Here the sample spans about 30,000 clones, roughly nine tenths being singletons. Sequenced: peripheral blood. These receptors came from a man aged 70-80 years with active or convalescent COVID-19. Each CDR3 is given with its conserved first and last residue. D genes are given only for firm matches. Clone size, where shown, is once, few, many, or a class for clones that have expanded.

NA	TRBV4-2	NA	TRBJ1-4	TGTGCCAGCAGCCGAGGAGTGGCTAATGAAAAACTGTTTTTT	CASSRGVANEKLFF
NA	TRBV5-4	NA	TRBJ2-2	TGTGCCAGCAGCTTCCAGGGCACCGGGGAGCTGTTTTTT	CASSFQGTGELFF
TRBD2	TRBV9	NA	TRBJ2-1	TGTGCCAGCAGCGCCGGGACTAGCGGGCCTAGGGTTAATGAGCAGTTCTTC	CASSAGTSGPRVNEQFF
NA	TRBV5-4	NA	TRBJ2-3	TGTGCCAGTCTCCCGGGACTCAGAGCAGATACGCAGTATTTT	CASLPGLRADTQYF
TRBD1	TRBV7-2	NA	TRBJ2-2	TGTGCCAGCAGCCAGGGACAGACCAACACCGGGGAGCTGTTTTTT	CASSQGQTNTGELFF
NA	TRBV7-9	NA	TRBJ2-5	TGTGCCAGCAGCCCGAGGAGGCGGGGGACCCAGTACTTC	CASSPRRRGTQYF
TRBD1	TRBV5-6	NA	TRBJ1-2	TGTGCCAGCAGCTTGGGCAGGGGGGTAATTGGCTACACCTTC	CASSLGRGVIGYTF
TRBD1	TRBV5-6	once	TRBJ1-2	TGTGCCAGCAGCTTGTCCGGCGGGACAGGGGGCTATGGCTACACCTTC	CASSLSGGTGGYGYTF
NA	TRBV7-9	NA	TRBJ2-3	TGTGCCAGCAGTCCCTCCCGGAGAAATCATACAGATACGCAGTATTTT	CASSPSRRNHTDTQYF
TRBD1	TRBV11-1	NA	TRBJ2-1	TGTGCCAGCAGCTTAGCGCGTGCCGGGACAGGGCTGGGCAATGAGCAGTTCTTC	CASSLARAGTGLGNEQFF
NA	TRBV12-3/TRBV12-4	NA	TRBJ1-3	TGTGCCAGCAGTTTTTCAGGGGCAAACACCATATATTTT	CASSFSGANTIYF
NA	TRBV30	NA	TRBJ2-2	TGTGCCTGGAAGTCGTGGACAGCGACCAGCGGGGAGCTGTTTTTT	CAWKSWTATSGELFF
NA	TRBV7-6	once	TRBJ1-1	TGTGCCAGCAGCTTACGAGTCCCGCGGGCGGAGAACACTGAAGCTTTCTTT	CASSLRVPRAENTEAFF
NA	TRBV10-2	NA	TRBJ1-5	TGCGCCAGCAGTGCGGGATTGAAACAGCCCCAGCATTTT	CASSAGLKQPQHF